This TCR beta chain was sequenced in a study of blood T cells in healthy people across ages. Then a second PCR, running about 6 to 12 cycles, was carried out with a sample-barcoded 5' primer and a J-beta primer mix. TCRdb reanalysed the 5' RACE reads using MiXCR and keeps one entry per CDR3 protein. The table has some 760,000 distinct CDR3 sequences, approximately 25% seen once. This clonotype was seen only a few times. This CDR3 is built from 19 residues. J was trimmed by 4 bases and V by 0 bases; bases with no gene match: 13. CDR1 is SGHRS, CDR2 YFSETQ, per germline. The data were also submitted as part of a second study, on T cells of mothers and their children.

The sample taken for sequencing was blood. The TCR was taken from a boy between 10 and 17 years old in good health. The V and J genes are TRBV5-1 and TRBJ2-1; 10 bases are shared with TRBD2. CDR3 sequence: CASSLVLIPSGGFYNEQFF. The DNA of the CDR3 is TGCGCCAGCAGCTTGGTCCTCATCCCTAGCGGGGGATTTTACAATGAGCAGTTCTTC.